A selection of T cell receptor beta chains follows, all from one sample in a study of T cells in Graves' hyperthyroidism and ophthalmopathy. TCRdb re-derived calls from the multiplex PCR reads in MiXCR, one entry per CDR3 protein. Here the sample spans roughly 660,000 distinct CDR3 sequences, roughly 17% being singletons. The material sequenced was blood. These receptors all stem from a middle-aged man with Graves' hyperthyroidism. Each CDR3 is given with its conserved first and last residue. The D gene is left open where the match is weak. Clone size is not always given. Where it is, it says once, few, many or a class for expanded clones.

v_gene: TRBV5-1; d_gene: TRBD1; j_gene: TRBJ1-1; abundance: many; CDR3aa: CASSLGGTGTTEAFF; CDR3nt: TGCGCCAGCAGCTTGGGCGGGACAGGGACCACTGAAGCTTTCTTT
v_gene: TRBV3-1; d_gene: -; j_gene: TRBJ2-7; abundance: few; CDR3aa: CASSSGHTTYEQYF; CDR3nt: TGTGCCAGCAGCTCGGGACATACCACCTACGAGCAGTACTTC
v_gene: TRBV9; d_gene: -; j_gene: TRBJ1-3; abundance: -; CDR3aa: CASSDAGDGNTIYF; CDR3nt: TGTGCCAGCAGCGACGCTGGGGACGGAAACACCATATATTTT
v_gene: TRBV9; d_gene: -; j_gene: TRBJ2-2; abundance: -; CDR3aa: CASSVGVGDTGELFF; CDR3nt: TGTGCCAGCAGCGTAGGTGTCGGAGACACCGGGGAGCTGTTTTTT
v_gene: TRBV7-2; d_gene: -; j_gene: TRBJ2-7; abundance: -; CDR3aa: CASSSRRYYEQYF; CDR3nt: TGTGCCAGCAGCTCGAGACGGTACTACGAGCAGTACTTC
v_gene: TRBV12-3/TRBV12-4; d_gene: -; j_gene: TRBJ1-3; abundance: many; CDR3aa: CASSFLGGRNTIYF; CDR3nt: TGTGCCAGCAGTTTCCTCGGGGGGAGAAACACCATATATTTT
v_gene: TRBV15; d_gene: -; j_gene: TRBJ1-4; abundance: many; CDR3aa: CATSRGGAGVEKLFF; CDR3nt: TGTGCCACCAGTCGCGGAGGGGCAGGAGTTGAAAAACTGTTTTTT
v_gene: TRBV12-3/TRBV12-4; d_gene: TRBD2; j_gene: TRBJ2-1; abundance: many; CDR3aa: CASSRTSGRKEQFF; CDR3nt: TGTGCCAGCAGCCGGACTAGCGGGAGGAAGGAGCAGTTCTTC
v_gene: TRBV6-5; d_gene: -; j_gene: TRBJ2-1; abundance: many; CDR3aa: CASSYSLGYEQFF; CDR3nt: TGTGCCAGCAGTTACTCACTGGGGTATGAGCAGTTCTTC
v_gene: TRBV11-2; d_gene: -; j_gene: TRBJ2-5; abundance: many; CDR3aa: CASSLGRYEETQYF; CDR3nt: TGTGCCAGCAGCTTAGGGCGTTATGAGGAGACCCAGTACTTC
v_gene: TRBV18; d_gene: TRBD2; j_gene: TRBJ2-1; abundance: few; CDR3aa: CASSSREGLDSYNEQFF; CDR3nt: TGTGCCAGCTCGTCGCGCGAGGGACTAGACTCCTACAATGAGCAGTTCTTC
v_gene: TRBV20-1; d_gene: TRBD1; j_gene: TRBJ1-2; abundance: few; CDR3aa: CSASVTGGGGYTF; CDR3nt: TGCAGTGCTAGTGTGACAGGGGGCGGTGGCTACACCTTC
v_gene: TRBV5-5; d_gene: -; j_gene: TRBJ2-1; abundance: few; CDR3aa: CASSPWEDPYNEQFF; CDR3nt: TGTGCCAGCAGCCCCTGGGAGGATCCCTACAATGAGCAGTTCTTC
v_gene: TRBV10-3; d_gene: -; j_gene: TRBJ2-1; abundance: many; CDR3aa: CAISEDRSVVNEQFF; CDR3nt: TGTGCCATCAGTGAGGACAGAAGCGTTGTCAATGAGCAGTTCTTC
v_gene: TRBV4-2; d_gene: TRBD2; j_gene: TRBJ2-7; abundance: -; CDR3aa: CASSQDRTSGSGEQYF; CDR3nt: TGTGCCAGCAGCCAAGATCGGACTAGCGGGAGTGGCGAGCAGTACTTC
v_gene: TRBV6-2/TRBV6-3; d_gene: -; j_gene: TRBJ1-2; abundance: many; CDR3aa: CASRSYGYTF; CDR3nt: TGTGCCAGCAGGAGCTATGGCTACACCTTC
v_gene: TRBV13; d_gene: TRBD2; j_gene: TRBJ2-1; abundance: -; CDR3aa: CASSPRPSGNEQFF; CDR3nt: TGTGCCAGCAGCCCGCGGCCTAGCGGAAATGAGCAGTTCTTC
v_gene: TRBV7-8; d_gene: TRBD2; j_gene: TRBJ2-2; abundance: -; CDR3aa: CASSLSTSGRAHTGELFF; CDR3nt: TGTGCCAGCAGCCTCTCGACTAGCGGGAGGGCCCACACCGGGGAGCTGTTTTTT
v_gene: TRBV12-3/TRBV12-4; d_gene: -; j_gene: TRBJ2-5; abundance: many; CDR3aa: CASSRDFQETQYF; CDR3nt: TGTGCCAGCAGTAGGGACTTTCAAGAGACCCAGTACTTC
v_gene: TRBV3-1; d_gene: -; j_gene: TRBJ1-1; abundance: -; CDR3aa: CASSQERAGNTEAFF; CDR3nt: TGTGCCAGCAGCCAAGAGAGGGCCGGGAACACTGAAGCTTTCTTT
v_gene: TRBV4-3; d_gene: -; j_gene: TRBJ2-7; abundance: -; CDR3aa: CASSQAPGANEQYF; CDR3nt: TGCGCCAGCAGCCAAGCCCCAGGGGCCAACGAGCAGTACTTC
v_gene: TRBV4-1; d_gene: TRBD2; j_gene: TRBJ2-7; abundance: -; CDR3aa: CASSQLGLAGGHEQYF; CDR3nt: TGCGCCAGCAGCCAACTTGGACTAGCGGGAGGCCACGAGCAGTACTTC
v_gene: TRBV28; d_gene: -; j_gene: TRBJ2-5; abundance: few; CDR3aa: CASNFGTVETQYF; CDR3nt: TGTGCCAGCAATTTCGGGACCGTGGAGACCCAGTACTTC
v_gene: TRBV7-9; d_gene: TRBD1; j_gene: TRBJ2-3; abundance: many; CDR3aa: CAGGQGAVTDTQYF; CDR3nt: TGTGCCGGCGGACAGGGGGCTGTGACAGATACGCAGTATTTT
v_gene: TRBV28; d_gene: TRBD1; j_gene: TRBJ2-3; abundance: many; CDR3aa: CASSSGQFGDTQYF; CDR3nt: TGTGCCAGCAGTTCGGGACAGTTTGGAGATACGCAGTATTTT
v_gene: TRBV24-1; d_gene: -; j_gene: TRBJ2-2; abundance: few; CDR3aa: CATSDLSRENTGELFF; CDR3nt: TGTGCCACCAGTGATTTGAGCAGGGAGAACACCGGGGAGCTGTTTTTT
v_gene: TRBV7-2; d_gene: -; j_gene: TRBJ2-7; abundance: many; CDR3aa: CASSLGSGVPYEQYF; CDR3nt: TGTGCCAGCAGCTTAGGGTCGGGGGTTCCCTACGAGCAGTACTTC
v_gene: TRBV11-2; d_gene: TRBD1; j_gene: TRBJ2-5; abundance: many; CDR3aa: CASSVIKGQGQAQYF; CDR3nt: TGTGCCAGCAGTGTCATCAAGGGACAGGGTCAAGCCCAGTACTTC
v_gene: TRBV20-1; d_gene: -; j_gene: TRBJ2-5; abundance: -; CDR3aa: CSASARTQETQYF; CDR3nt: TGCAGTGCTAGCGCCCGGACGCAAGAGACCCAGTACTTC
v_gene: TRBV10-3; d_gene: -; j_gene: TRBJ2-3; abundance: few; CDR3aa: CAISDASGFSTDTQYF; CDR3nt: TGTGCCATCAGTGATGCCAGCGGGTTTAGCACAGATACGCAGTATTTT
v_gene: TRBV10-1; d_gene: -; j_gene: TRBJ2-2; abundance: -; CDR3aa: CASSDLGSGELFF; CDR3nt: TGCGCCAGCAGTGACTTAGGGTCCGGGGAGCTGTTTTTT
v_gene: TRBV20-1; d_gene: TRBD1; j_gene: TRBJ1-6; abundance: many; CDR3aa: CSAIGTGHNSPLHF; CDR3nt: TGCAGTGCCATCGGGACAGGGCATAATTCACCCCTCCACTTT
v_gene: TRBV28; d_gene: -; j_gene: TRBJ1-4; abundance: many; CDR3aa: CASSRPGARTEKLFF; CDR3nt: TGTGCCAGCAGCCGTCCGGGAGCTAGGACCGAAAAACTGTTTTTT
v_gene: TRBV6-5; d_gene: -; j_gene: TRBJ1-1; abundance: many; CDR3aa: CASSYASEAFF; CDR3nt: TGTGCCAGCAGTTACGCTAGTGAAGCTTTCTTT
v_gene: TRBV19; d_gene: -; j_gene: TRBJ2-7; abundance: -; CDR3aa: CASSIADGSSYEQYF; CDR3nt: TGTGCCAGTAGTATAGCGGACGGGAGCTCCTACGAGCAGTACTTC
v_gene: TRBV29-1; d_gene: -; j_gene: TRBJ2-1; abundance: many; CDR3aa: CSVAPGLSLYSYNEQFF; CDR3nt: TGCAGCGTTGCCCCCGGCTTGAGCCTTTACTCCTACAATGAGCAGTTCTTC
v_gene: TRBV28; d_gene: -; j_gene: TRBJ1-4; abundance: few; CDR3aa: CASSSGGGARSATNEKLFF; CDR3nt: TGTGCCAGCAGTTCGGGCGGGGGAGCCAGATCCGCAACTAATGAAAAACTGTTTTTT